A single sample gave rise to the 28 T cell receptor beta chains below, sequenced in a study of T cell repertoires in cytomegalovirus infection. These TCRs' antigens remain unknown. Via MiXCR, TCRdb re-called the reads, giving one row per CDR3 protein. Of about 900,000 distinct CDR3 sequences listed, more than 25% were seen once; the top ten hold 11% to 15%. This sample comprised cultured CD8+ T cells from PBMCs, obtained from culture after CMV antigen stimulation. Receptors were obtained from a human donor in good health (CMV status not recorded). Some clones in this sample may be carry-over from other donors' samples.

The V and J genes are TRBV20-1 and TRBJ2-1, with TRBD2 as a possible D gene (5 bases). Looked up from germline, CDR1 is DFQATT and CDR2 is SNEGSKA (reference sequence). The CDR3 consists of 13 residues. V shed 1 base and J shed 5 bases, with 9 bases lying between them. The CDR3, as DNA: TGCAGTGCTAGAGTCGGGATCGACAATGAGCAGTTCTTC. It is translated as CSARVGIDNEQFF.

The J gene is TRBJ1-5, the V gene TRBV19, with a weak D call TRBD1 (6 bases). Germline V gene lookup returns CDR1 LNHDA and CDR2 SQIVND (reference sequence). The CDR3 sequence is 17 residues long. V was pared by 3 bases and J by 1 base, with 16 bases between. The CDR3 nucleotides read TGTGCCAGTAGTATTGGCGTCAGGGGATACAGCAATCAGCCCCAGCATTTT. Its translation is CASSIGVRGYSNQPQHF.

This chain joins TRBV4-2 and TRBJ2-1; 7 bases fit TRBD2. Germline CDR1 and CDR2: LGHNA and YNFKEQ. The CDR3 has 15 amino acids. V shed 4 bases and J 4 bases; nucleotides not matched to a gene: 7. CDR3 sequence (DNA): TGTGCCAGCAGCCTCCCGGGGGGAGAGTACAATGAGCAGTTCTTC. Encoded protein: CASSLPGGEYNEQFF.

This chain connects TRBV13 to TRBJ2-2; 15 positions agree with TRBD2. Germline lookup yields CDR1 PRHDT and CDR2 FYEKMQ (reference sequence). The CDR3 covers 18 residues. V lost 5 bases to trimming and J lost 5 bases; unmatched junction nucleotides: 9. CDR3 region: CASSPWTSGGAKTGELFF. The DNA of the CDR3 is TGTGCCAGCAGCCCCTGGACTAGCGGGGGGGCCAAAACCGGGGAGCTGTTTTTT.

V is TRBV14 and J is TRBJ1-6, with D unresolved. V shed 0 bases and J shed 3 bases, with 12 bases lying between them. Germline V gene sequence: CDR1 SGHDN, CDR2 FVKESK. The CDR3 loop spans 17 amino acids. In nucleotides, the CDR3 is TGTGCCAGCAGCCAAGAGACCAAGGCTTACTATAATTCACCCCTCCACTTT. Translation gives CASSQETKAYYNSPLHF.

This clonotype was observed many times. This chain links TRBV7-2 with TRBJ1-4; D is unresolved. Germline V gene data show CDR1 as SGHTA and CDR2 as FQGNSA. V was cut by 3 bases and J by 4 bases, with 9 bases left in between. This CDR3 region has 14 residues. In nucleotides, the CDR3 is TGTGCCAGCAGCTTCGGATTACTTAATGAAAAACTGTTTTTT. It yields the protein CASSFGLLNEKLFF.

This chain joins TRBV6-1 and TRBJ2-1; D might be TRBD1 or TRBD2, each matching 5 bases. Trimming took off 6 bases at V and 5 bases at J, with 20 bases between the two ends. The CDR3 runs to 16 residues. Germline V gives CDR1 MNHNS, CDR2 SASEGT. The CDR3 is CASRRDLHFFNNEQFF. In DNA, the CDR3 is TGTGCCAGCAGACGGGACCTCCATTTTTTCAACAATGAGCAGTTCTTC.

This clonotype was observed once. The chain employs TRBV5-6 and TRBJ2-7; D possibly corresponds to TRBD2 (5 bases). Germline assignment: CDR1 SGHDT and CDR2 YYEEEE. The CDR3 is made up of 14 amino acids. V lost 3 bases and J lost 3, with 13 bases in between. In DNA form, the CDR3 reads TGTGCCAGCAGCTCCGGTTGGGGAGTCTACGAGCAGTACTTC. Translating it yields CASSSGWGVYEQYF. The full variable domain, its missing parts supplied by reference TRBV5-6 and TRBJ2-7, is DAGVTQSPTHLIKTRGQQVTLRCSPKSGHDTVSWYQQALGQGPQFIFQYYEEEERQRGNFPDRFSGHQFPNYSSELNVNALLLGDSALYLCASSSGWGVYEQYFGPGTRLTVT.

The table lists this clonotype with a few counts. The CDR3 bases are TGTGCCAGCAGACCTAGCGGGGAGGCGCCCCCTTTTTACAATGAGCAGTTCTTC. Translation gives CASRPSGEAPPFYNEQFF. The chain employs TRBV12-3 or TRBV12-4 and TRBJ2-1, with 9 bases aligning to TRBD2. CDR3 length: 18 amino acids. V shed 6 bases and J 4 bases; nucleotides not matched to a gene: 16.

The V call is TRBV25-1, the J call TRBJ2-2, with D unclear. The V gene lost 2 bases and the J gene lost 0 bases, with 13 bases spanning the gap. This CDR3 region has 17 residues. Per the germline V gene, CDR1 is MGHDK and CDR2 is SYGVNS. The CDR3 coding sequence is TGTGCCAGCAGTGAACTACCCGGCCAGTCGAACACCGGGGAGCTGTTTTTT. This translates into CASSELPGQSNTGELFF.

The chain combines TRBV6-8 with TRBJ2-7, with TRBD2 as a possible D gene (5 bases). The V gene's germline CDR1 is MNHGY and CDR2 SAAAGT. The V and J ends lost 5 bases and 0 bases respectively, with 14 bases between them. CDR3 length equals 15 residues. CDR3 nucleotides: TGTGCCAGCAGTGCTACTAGATTCTCCTCCTACGAGCAGTACTTC. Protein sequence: CASSATRFSSYEQYF.

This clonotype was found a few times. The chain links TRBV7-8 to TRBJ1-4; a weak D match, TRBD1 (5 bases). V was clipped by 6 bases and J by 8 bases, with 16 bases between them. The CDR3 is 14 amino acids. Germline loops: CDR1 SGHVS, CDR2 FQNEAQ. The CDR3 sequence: CASREDGAGEKLFF. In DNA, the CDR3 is TGTGCCAGCAGAGAGGATGGGGCAGGGGAAAAACTGTTTTTT.

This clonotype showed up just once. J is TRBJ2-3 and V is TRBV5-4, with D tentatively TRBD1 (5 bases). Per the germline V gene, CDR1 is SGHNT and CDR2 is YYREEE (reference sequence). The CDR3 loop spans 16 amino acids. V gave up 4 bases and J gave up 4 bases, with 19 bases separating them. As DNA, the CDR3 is TGTGCCAGCAGCCTTCCGGGTCAGGACACCGCAGATACGCAGTATTTT. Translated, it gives CASSLPGQDTADTQYF.

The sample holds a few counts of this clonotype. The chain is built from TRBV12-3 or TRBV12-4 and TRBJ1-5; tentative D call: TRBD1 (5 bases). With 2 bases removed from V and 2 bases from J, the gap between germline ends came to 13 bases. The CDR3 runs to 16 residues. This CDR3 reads CASSLSGPIGNQPQHF. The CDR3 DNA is TGTGCCAGCAGTTTATCGGGGCCAATAGGCAATCAGCCCCAGCATTTT.

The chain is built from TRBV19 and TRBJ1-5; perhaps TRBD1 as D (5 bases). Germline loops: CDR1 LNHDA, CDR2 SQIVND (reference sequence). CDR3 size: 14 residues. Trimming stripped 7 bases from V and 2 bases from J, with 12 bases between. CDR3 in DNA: TGTGCCAGTACAATGGGGCAGGGCAATCAGCCCCAGCATTTT. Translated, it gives CASTMGQGNQPQHF.

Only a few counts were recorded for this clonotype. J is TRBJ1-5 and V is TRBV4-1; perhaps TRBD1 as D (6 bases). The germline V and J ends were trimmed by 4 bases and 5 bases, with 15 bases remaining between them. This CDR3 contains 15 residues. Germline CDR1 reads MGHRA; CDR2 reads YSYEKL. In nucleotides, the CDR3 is TGCGCCAGCAGCCCAGTAGTAAGGGGGGATCAGCCCCAGCATTTT. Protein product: CASSPVVRGDQPQHF.

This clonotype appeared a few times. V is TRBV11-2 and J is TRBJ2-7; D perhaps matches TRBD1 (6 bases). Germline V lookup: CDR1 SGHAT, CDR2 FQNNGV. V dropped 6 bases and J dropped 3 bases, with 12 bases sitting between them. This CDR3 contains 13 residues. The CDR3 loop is CASSQGKRYEQYV. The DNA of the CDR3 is TGTGCCAGCAGTCAGGGGAAACGCTACGAGCAGTACGTC.

The CDR3 region is CASSGPLGVGDTEAFF. CDR3 coding DNA: TGTGCCAGCAGCGGCCCCCTGGGAGTAGGGGACACTGAAGCTTTCTTT. The chain recombines TRBV7-2 with TRBJ1-1, with a tentative D call TRBD1 (5 bases). The germline V gene encodes CDR1 SGHTA and CDR2 FQGNSA. This CDR3 region has 16 residues. Trimming removed 5 bases from V and 3 bases from J, with 19 bases in between.

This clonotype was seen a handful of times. As DNA, the CDR3 is TGTGCCAGCAGCGTAGGGGGGGGGGTCAACACTGAAGCTTTCTTT. It codes for CASSVGGGVNTEAFF. The J gene is TRBJ1-1, the V gene TRBV9; D might be TRBD1 (5 bases). Trimming took 0 bases from V and 2 from J, leaving 11 bases between them. Germline assignment: CDR1 SGDLS and CDR2 YYNGEE. The CDR3 spans 15 residues.

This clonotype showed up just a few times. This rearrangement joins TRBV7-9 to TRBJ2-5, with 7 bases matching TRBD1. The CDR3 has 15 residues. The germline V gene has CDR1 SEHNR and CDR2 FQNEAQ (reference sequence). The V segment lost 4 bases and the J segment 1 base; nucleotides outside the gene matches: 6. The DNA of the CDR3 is TGTGCCAGCAGCTCTTCGGGACAGCCCCAAGAGACCCAGTACTTC. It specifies CASSSSGQPQETQYF.

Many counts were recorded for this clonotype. CDR3 nucleotide sequence: TGTGCCAGCAGTCCATTTGGGGGGGGACCTCAAGAGACCCAGTACTTC. The encoded protein is CASSPFGGGPQETQYF. The chain joins TRBV12-3 or TRBV12-4 to TRBJ2-5, with 7 nucleotides matching TRBD2. Trimming removed 5 bases from V and 2 bases from J; junction bases left unmatched: 11. The CDR3 spans 16 residues.

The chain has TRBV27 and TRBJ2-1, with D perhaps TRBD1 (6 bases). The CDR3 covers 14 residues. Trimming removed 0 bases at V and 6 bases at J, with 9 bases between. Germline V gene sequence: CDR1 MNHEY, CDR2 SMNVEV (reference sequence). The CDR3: CASSLSGHGNEQFF. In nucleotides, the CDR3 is TGTGCCAGCAGTTTATCGGGACATGGCAATGAGCAGTTCTTC.

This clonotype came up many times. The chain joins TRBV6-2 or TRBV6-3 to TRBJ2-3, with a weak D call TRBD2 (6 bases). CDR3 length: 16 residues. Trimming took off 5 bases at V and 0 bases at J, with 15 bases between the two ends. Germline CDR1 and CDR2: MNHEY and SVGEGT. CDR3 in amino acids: CASSTPSGPSTDTQYF. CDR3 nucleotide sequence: TGTGCCAGCAGTACCCCCAGCGGGCCTAGCACAGATACGCAGTATTTT.

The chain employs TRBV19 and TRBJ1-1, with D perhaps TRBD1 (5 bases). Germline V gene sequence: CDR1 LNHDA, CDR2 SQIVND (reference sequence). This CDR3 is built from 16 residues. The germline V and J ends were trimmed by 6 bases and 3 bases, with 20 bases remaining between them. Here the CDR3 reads CASRSIRPGLYTEAFF. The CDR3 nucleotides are TGTGCCAGTAGATCTATTCGACCGGGACTTTACACTGAAGCTTTCTTT.

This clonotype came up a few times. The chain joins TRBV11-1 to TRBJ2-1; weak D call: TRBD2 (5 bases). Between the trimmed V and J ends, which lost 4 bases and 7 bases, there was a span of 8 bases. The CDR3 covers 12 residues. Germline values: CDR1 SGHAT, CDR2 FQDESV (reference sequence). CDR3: CASSWTANEQFF. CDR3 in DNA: TGTGCCAGCAGCTGGACTGCGAATGAGCAGTTCTTC. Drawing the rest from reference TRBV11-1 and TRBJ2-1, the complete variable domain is EAEVAQSPRYKITEKSQAVAFWCDPISGHATLYWYRQILGQGPELLVQFQDESVVDDSQLPKDRFSAERLKGVDSTLKIQPAELGDSAMYLCASSWTANEQFFGPGTRLTVL.

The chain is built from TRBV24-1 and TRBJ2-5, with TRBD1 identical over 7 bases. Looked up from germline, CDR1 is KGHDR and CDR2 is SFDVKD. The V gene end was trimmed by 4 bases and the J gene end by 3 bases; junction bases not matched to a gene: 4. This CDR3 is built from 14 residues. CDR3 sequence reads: CATSDRGTEETQYF. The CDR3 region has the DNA TGTGCCACCAGTGACCGTGGGACAGAAGAGACCCAGTACTTC.

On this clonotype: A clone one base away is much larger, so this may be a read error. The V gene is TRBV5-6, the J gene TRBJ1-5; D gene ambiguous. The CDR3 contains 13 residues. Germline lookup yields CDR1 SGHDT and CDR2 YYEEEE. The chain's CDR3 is CASSPKPNQPQQF. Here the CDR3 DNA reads TGTGCCAGCAGCCCGAAGCCAAATCAGCCCCAGCAATTT.

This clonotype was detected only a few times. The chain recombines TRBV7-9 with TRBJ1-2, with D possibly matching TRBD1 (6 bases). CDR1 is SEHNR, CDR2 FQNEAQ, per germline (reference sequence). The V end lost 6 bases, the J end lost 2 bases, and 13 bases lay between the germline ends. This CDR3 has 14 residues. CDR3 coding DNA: TGTGCCAGCAGTCAAAGGGGGATCAACTATGGCTACACCTTC. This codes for CASSQRGINYGYTF.